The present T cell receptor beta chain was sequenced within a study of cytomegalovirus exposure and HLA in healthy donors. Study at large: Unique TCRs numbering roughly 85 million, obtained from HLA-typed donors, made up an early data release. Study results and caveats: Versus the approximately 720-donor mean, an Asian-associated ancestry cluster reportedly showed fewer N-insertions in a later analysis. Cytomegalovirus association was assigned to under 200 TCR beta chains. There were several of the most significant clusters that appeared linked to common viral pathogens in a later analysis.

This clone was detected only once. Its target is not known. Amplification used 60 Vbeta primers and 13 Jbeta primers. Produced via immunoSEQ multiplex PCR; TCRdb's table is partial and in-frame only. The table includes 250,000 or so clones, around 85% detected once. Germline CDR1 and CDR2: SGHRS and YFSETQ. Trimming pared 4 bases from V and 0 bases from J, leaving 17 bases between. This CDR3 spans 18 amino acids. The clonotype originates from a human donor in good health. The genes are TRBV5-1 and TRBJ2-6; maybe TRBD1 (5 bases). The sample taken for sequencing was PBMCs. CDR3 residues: CASSPLGPVGSGANVLTF. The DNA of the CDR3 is TGCGCCAGCAGCCCGCTGGGGCCTGTGGGCTCTGGGGCCAACGTCCTGACTTTC.